Listed here are 25 T cell receptor beta chains from one sample, sequenced in a study of control samples from healthy donors and cancer patients. The method was immunoSEQ multiplex PCR; TCRdb's version includes in-frame clones alone and lacks a portion of them. The sample lists under 150,000 clones, more than 75% occurring once. The sequenced sample consisted of blood. The origin of the receptors is a woman aged 70 to 79 in good health.

This sequence joins TRBV7-2 and TRBJ1-1; the D is unclear. The CDR3 covers 14 residues. CDR1 and CDR2 from the germline V gene are SGHTA and FQGNSA. V lost 0 bases, J lost 6 bases, and 11 bases lay in between. The CDR3 reads CASSLAGRVAEAFF. CDR3 DNA: TGTGCCAGCAGCTTAGCGGGGAGAGTCGCTGAAGCTTTCTTT.

This rearrangement joins TRBV11-2 to TRBJ2-1; 8 bases fit TRBD1. This CDR3 has 12 amino acids. Germline lookup yields CDR1 SGHAT and CDR2 FQNNGV. J was trimmed by 12 bases and V by 5 bases; bases with no gene match: 6. In nucleotides, the CDR3 is TGTGCCAGCAGCCACGGACAGGGCGGGCAGTTCTTC. Its translation is CASSHGQGGQFF.

This chain joins TRBV7-9 and TRBJ1-2; perhaps TRBD1 as D (6 bases). The CDR3 contains 13 residues. Germline assignment: CDR1 SEHNR and CDR2 FQNEAQ (reference sequence). V was clipped by 10 bases and J by 0 bases, with 12 bases between them. The CDR3 spells CAIYGQTNYGYTF. In nucleotides, the CDR3 is TGTGCCATCTACGGACAGACTAACTATGGCTACACCTTC. Supplemented by reference TRBV7-9 and TRBJ1-2, the full variable domain reads DTGVSQNPRHKITKRGQNVTFRCDPISEHNRLYWYRQTLGQGPEFLTYFQNEAQLEKSRLLSDRFSAERPKGSFSTLEIQRTEQGDSAMYLCAIYGQTNYGYTFGSGTRLTVV.

V and J are TRBV12-2 and TRBJ1-2. TRBV12-2 is a known pseudogene. The CDR3 covers 14 residues. The CDR3, as DNA: TGTGCAAGTCGCTTAGAGGAAGAGTGCTATGGCTACACCTTC. This translates into CASRLEEECYGYTF.

The chain couples TRBV19 to TRBJ2-3; the match to TRBD2 covers 7 bases. CDR1 LNHDA and CDR2 SQIVND come from the germline V gene (reference sequence). V lost 6 bases to trimming and J lost 1 base; unmatched junction nucleotides: 7. This CDR3 is built from 15 residues. CDR3 residues: CASRVSSGGTDTQYF. The DNA of the CDR3 is TGTGCCAGTAGGGTCTCGAGCGGGGGCACAGATACGCAGTATTTT.

The sample holds one count of this clone. The rearrangement links TRBV23-1 to TRBJ2-4; D might be TRBD2 (7 bases). TRBV23-1 is classed as an ORF, of uncertain function. This CDR3 has 14 amino acids. Trimming removed 8 bases at V and 8 bases at J, with 19 bases between. The CDR3 loop reads CASGRGGFRHIQYF. CDR3 bases: TGCGCCAGCGGAAGGGGGGGTTTCCGTCACATTCAGTACTTC.

The chain links TRBV4-2 to TRBJ2-1; D possibly corresponds to TRBD1 (5 bases). The germline CDR1 and CDR2 sequences are LGHNA and YNFKEQ. The CDR3 covers 17 residues. The ends were cut back, 0 bases at V and 3 bases at J, with 15 bases in the middle. CDR3 loop: CASSQDEGAGVYNEQFF. The CDR3 DNA is TGTGCCAGCAGCCAAGATGAAGGGGCCGGCGTCTACAATGAGCAGTTCTTC.

The genes are TRBV27 and TRBJ2-7, with TRBD1 as a possible D gene (6 bases). V lost 3 bases, J lost 4 bases, and 13 bases lay in between. CDR3 length: 14 residues. The V gene's germline CDR1 is MNHEY and CDR2 SMNVEV (reference sequence). CDR3 amino acids: CASSFSGGKYEQYF. In DNA, the CDR3 is TGTGCCAGCAGTTTTAGTGGGGGCAAGTACGAGCAGTACTTC.

This chain links TRBV7-9 with TRBJ1-2, with 9 bases identical to TRBD1. V was clipped by 0 bases and J by 8 bases; unmatched bases: 7. The CDR3 sequence is 15 residues long. CDR1 and CDR2 (germline): SEHNR, FQNEAQ (reference sequence). The CDR3 region is CASSLAAGQGEGYTF. In DNA form, the CDR3 reads TGTGCCAGCAGCTTAGCTGCGGGACAGGGAGAAGGCTACACCTTC.

The chain employs TRBV7-2 and TRBJ1-2, with TRBD1 identical over 7 bases. Trimming removed 8 bases from V and 0 bases from J; junction bases left unmatched: 6. Germline-derived CDR1 and CDR2 are SGHTA and FQGNSA. The CDR3 runs 14 residues. CDR3 sequence reads: CASRMGTANYGYTF. CDR3 bases: TGTGCCAGCCGCATGGGGACAGCTAACTATGGCTACACCTTC.

The chain recombines TRBV6-1 with TRBJ2-5; D may correspond to TRBD1 or TRBD2 (5 bases each). V was pared by 0 bases and J by 6 bases, with 5 bases between. Germline values: CDR1 MNHNS, CDR2 SASEGT. The CDR3 spans 12 residues. CDR3 DNA: TGTGCCAGCAGTGAAGCGGGACAGACCCAGTACTTC. Translation: CASSEAGQTQYF.

The chain links TRBV3-1 (or the pseudogene TRBV3-2) to TRBJ1-2; TRBD1 aligns across 7 bases. Germline loops: CDR1 LGHDT, CDR2 YNNKEL (reference sequence). Losses at the gene ends were 4 bases for V and 8 bases for J; bases not matched to a gene: 10. The CDR3 loop spans 14 amino acids. The DNA of the CDR3 is TGTGCCAGCAGCCTGTTGGACAGGTCTAGGGGCTACACCTTC. Residues: CASSLLDRSRGYTF.

The V and J genes are TRBV27 and TRBJ1-1, with TRBD1 as a possible D gene (5 bases). V was clipped by 8 bases and J by 4 bases, with 17 bases between them. CDR1 and CDR2 from the germline V gene are MNHEY and SMNVEV (reference sequence). This CDR3 has 14 amino acids. The CDR3 sequence is CASLTLRDPTEAFF. The DNA for the CDR3 is TGTGCCAGCCTCACTCTCAGGGACCCCACTGAAGCTTTCTTT.

This chain links TRBV25-1 with TRBJ2-3; TRBD2 matches at 7 bases. The CDR3 consists of 14 residues. Per germline, CDR1 MGHDK and CDR2 SYGVNS. Losses at the gene ends were 6 bases for V and 2 bases for J; bases not matched to a gene: 5. CDR3 in DNA: TGTGCCAGCAGGGAGCGGGGCTACACAGATACGCAGTATTTT. Translated: CASRERGYTDTQYF.

The J gene is TRBJ2-3, the V gene TRBV27; D could derive from TRBD1 or TRBD2 (6 bases each). The CDR3 loop spans 14 amino acids. Trimming cost V 6 bases and J 4 bases, with 14 bases left between them. CDR1 and CDR2 from the germline V gene are MNHEY and SMNVEV (reference sequence). This CDR3 is CASRFGGWSDTQYF. The CDR3 DNA is TGTGCCAGCAGGTTCGGGGGCTGGTCAGATACGCAGTATTTT.

This clone was seen once. This rearrangement joins TRBV5-4 to TRBJ2-3; the D gene is possibly TRBD2 (5 bases). The CDR3 sequence is 17 residues long. The V gene's germline CDR1 is SGHNT and CDR2 YYREEE (reference sequence). V gave up 1 base and J gave up 4 bases, with 19 bases separating them. The CDR3 nucleotides read TGTGCCAGCAGCTTGTTAGGGAGCTCCAAAAACGCAGATACGCAGTATTTT. This translates into CASSLLGSSKNADTQYF. The full variable domain, with the rest looked up from reference TRBV5-4 and TRBJ2-3, is ETGVTQSPTHLIKTRGQQVTLRCSSQSGHNTVSWYQQALGQGPQFIFQYYREEENGRGNFPPRFSGLQFPNYSSELNVNALELDDSALYLCASSLLGSSKNADTQYFGPGTRLTVL.

The rearrangement joins TRBV12-5 to TRBJ2-2; D call uncertain. CDR3 length equals 15 residues. V gave up 1 base and J gave up 5 bases, with 11 bases separating them. CDR1 and CDR2 from the germline V gene are LGHNT and FRNRAP. In DNA, the CDR3 is TGTGCTAGTGGTTTGGAAGGGCGTCGGACCGGGGAGCTGTTTTTT. It is translated as CASGLEGRRTGELFF. The full variable domain, rest sourced from reference TRBV12-5 and TRBJ2-2, is DARVTQTPRHKVTEMGQEVTMRCQPILGHNTVFWYRQTMMQGLELLAYFRNRAPLDDSGMPKDRFSAEMPDATLATLKIQPSEPRDSAVYFCASGLEGRRTGELFFGEGSRLTVL.

V and J are TRBV6-1 and TRBJ1-5; 10 bases align to TRBD1. Germline CDR1 and CDR2: MNHNS and SASEGT. The CDR3 loop spans 16 amino acids. Trimming cost V 4 bases and J 2 bases; bases outside gene matches: 5. Here the CDR3 reads CASSADRGLGNQPQHF. The CDR3 DNA sequence: TGTGCCAGCAGTGCGGACAGGGGGTTGGGCAATCAGCCCCAGCATTTT.

V is TRBV2 and J is TRBJ2-2; weak D call: TRBD1 (6 bases). Between the trimmed V and J ends, which lost 6 bases and 0 bases, there was a span of 11 bases. This CDR3 comprises 15 residues. Germline CDR1 is SNHLY and CDR2 is FYNNEI. DNA for the CDR3: TGTGCCAGCAGGGCCGGGACAACGAACACCGGGGAGCTGTTTTTT. As protein: CASRAGTTNTGELFF.

The chain recombines TRBV5-1 with TRBJ1-1; TRBD1 matches 8 bases. Unmatched junction bases numbered 8, after V lost 5 bases and J lost 5 bases. CDR3 length: 14 amino acids. Germline CDR1 is SGHRS and CDR2 is YFSETQ. In DNA, the CDR3 is TGCGCCAGCAGTGTCGGCACAGGGGGGACTGAAGCTTTCTTT. This gives the protein CASSVGTGGTEAFF.

The chain joins TRBV10-1 to TRBJ2-3, with 12 positions matching TRBD2. The length of the CDR3 is 16 residues. Germline CDR1 WNHNN, CDR2 SYGVQD (reference sequence). The ends lost 4 bases at V and 2 bases at J; junction bases unmatched: 4. The CDR3 reads CASSALAGGPTDTQYF. DNA for the CDR3: TGCGCCAGCAGTGCACTAGCGGGGGGACCCACAGATACGCAGTATTTT.

The gene calls are TRBV18 and TRBJ1-2, with no clear D. The CDR3 is 15 residues long. V was cut by 5 bases and J by 0 bases, with 13 bases left in between. Per the germline V gene, CDR1 is KGHSH and CDR2 is LQKENI. CDR3 sequence reads: CASSLRVGANYGYTF. CDR3 coding DNA: TGTGCCAGCTCATTAAGGGTGGGAGCTAACTATGGCTACACCTTC.

CDR3 amino acids: CASSLTGTGETQYF. In DNA form, the CDR3 reads TGCGCCAGCAGCTTAACCGGGACAGGGGAGACCCAGTACTTC. The rearrangement uses TRBV5-1 and TRBJ2-5; TRBD1 matches at 9 bases. Germline lookup yields CDR1 SGHRS and CDR2 YFSETQ. V lost 2 bases and J lost 5; bases outside the gene matches: 4. There are 14 residues in the CDR3. The whole variable domain, filled in from reference TRBV5-1 and TRBJ2-5, reads KAGVTQTPRYLIKTRGQQVTLSCSPISGHRSVSWYQQTPGQGLQFLFEYFSETQRNKGNFPGRFSGRQFSNSRSEMNVSTLELGDSALYLCASSLTGTGETQYFGPGTRLLVL.

CDR3 residues: CASRLGETPNTGELFF. The CDR3 nucleotides are TGTGCAAGTCGCTTAGGGGAGACACCTAACACCGGGGAGCTGTTTTTT. V usage is TRBV12-2 and J usage is TRBJ2-2; TRBD2 is the table's D call, not checked against the DNA. TRBV12-2 is a known pseudogene. This CDR3 is built from 16 residues.

The chain couples TRBV12-3 or TRBV12-4 to TRBJ1-6; no reliable D call. V was pared by 6 bases and J by 5 bases, with 8 bases between. The CDR3 covers 13 residues. CDR3 sequence (DNA): TGTGCCAGCAGGACGGTGGATAATTCACCCCTCCACTTT. It translates to CASRTVDNSPLHF.